The following is a TCR beta chain sequence with its context. Its target is not known. TCRdb redid the calling of the reads with MiXCR, one entry per CDR3 protein. Here the sample spans about 160,000 distinct CDR3 sequences, more than 15% being singletons. Per the germline V gene, CDR1 is SGHVS and CDR2 is FQNEAQ. Trimming cost V 5 bases and J 7 bases, with 23 bases left between them. The CDR3 sequence is 16 residues long. The sample originates from a study of T cell repertoires in cytomegalovirus infection. The overall study: Carrying CMV and the relevant HLA type showed in public TCR beta signatures. Study-level findings and limits: HLA-C-restricted TCR beta clonotypes specific for CMV led the ex vivo response. Cumulative frequency of public TCR beta families picked out carriers of CMV plus the relevant HLA.

The specimen sequenced was CD8+ T cells from PBMCs. The TCR comes from a human donor in good health (CMV status not recorded). Some clones in this sample may be carry-over from other donors' samples. The chain joins TRBV7-8 to TRBJ1-1; a possible D gene is TRBD1 (6 bases). The CDR3 is CASSGTEDRTRREAFF. In DNA form, the CDR3 reads TGTGCCAGCAGCGGAACGGAAGACAGGACCCGTCGTGAAGCTTTCTTT.